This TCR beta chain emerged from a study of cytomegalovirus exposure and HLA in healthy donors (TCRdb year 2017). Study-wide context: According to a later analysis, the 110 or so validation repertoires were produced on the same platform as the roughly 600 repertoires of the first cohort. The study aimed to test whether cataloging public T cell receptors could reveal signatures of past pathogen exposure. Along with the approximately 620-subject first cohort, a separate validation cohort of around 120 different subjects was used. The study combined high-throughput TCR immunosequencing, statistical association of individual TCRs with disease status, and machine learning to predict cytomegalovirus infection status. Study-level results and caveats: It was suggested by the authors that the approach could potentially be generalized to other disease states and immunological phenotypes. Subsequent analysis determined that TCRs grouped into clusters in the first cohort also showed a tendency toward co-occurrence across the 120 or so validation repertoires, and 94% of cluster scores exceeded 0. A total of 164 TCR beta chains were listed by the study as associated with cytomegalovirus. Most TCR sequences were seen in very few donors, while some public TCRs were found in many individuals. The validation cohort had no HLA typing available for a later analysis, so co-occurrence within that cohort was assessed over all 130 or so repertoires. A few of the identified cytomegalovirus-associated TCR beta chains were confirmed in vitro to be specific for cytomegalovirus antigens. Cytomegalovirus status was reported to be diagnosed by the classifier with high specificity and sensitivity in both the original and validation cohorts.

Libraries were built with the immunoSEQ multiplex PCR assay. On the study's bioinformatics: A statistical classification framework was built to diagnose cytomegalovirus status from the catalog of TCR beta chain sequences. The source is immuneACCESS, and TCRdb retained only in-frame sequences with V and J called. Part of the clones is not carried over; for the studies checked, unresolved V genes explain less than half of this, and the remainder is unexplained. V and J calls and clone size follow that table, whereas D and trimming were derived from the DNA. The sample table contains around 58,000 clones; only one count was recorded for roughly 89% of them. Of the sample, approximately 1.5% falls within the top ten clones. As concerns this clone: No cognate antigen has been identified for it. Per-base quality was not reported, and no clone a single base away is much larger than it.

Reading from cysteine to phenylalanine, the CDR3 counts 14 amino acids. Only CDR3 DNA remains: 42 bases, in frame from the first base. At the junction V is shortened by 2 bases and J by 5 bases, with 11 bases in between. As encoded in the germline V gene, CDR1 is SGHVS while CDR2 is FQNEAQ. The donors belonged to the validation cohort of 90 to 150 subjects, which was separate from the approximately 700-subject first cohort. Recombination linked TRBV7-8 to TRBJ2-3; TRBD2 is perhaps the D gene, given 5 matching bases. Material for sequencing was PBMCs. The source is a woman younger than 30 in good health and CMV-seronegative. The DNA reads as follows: TGTGCCAGCAGCTTATTTGAGGGAGAAGATACGCAGTATTTT. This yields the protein CASSLFEGEDTQYF.